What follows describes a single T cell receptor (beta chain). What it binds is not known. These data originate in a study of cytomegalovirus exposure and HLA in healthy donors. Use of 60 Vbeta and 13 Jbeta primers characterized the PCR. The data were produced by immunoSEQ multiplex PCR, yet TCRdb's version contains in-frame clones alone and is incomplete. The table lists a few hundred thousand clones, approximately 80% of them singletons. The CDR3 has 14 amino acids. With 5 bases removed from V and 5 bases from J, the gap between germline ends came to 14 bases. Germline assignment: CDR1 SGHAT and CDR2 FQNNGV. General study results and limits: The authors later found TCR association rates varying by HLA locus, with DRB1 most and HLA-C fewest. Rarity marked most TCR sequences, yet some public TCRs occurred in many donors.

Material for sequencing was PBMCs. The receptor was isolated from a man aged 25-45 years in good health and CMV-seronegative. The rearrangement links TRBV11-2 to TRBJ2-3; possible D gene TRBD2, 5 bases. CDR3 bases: TGTGCCAGCAGCGCCACTAGAAGGGTAGATACGCAGTATTTT. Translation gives CASSATRRVDTQYF.